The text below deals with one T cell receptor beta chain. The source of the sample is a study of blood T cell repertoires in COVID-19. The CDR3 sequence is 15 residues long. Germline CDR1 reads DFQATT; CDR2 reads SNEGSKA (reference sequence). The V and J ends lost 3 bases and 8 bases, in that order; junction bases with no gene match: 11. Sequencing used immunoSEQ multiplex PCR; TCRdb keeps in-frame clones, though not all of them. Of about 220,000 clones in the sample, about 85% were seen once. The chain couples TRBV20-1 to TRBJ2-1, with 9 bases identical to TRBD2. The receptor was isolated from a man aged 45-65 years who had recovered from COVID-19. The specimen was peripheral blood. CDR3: CSASPSGKRADEQFF. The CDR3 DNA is TGCAGTGCTAGTCCTAGCGGGAAAAGAGCGGATGAGCAGTTCTTC.